The rows below give T cell receptor beta chains drawn from one sample of a study of CD8+ T cells in alopecia areata. Profiling relied on immunoSEQ multiplex PCR, and the TCRdb table lists in-frame clones only, not all of them. The data contain 95,000 to 110,000 clones, roughly half of them singletons. The sample taken for sequencing was CD4+ T cells sorted from blood. These receptor sequences come from a human donor in good health. The CDR3 runs from the conserved cysteine through the conserved F or W.

V	J	CDR3
TRBV18	TRBJ2-3	CASSIRTSSTDTQYF
TRBV19	TRBJ2-2	CASSITRTGELFF
TRBV7-2	TRBJ2-7	CASSLGLAGESYEQYF
TRBV7-3	TRBJ1-3	CASSLSSGDTIYF
TRBV28	TRBJ2-6	CASRQWGSGANVLTF
TRBV7-2	TRBJ1-5	CAGSFGGTNQPQHF
TRBV25-1	TRBJ1-2	CASYEPAIYGYTF
TRBV15	TRBJ2-7	CATAREWDRRAEQYF
TRBV30	TRBJ2-5	CAWSVHAETQYF
TRBV7-2	TRBJ2-5	CASSSWGRETQYF
TRBV4-1	TRBJ2-1	CASSQDHGARGLLGLGGVQFF
TRBV29-1	TRBJ2-5	CSGRTGGVWETQYF
TRBV30	TRBJ2-3	CAWARQGQDTQYF
TRBV7-2	TRBJ2-1	CASRLGLGNNEQFF
TRBV5-1	TRBJ2-6	CASSASLGPGANVLTF
TRBV7-2	TRBJ2-7	CASSPTAGQGYEQYF
TRBV4-2	TRBJ2-5	CASSQGLGTSGGETQYF
TRBV29-1	TRBJ2-1	CSVEDPGLAGGHAEQFF
TRBV5-1	TRBJ1-5	CASRPGQDQPQHF
TRBV29-1	TRBJ1-1	CSVERTGGSTEAFF
TRBV4-1	TRBJ2-7	CASSQRTGTGAEQYF
TRBV30	TRBJ2-5	CAWSVGLQETQYF
TRBV7-2	TRBJ2-5	CASRRTSGGVETQYF
TRBV5-1	TRBJ1-5	CASSLEGASNQPQHF
TRBV30	TRBJ2-7	CAWSDQGYEQYF
TRBV6-5	TRBJ2-2	CASSLPPLGELFF
TRBV7-2	TRBJ2-5	CASRPPSQETQYF
TRBV29-1	TRBJ1-1	CSAGGFSEAFF
TRBV11-2	TRBJ2-7	CASSYHLSYEQYF
TRBV29-1	TRBJ1-2	CSVEMDLGGYTF
TRBV7-2	TRBJ1-1	CASSRDRTTEAFF